This T cell receptor beta chain was recovered during a study of cytomegalovirus exposure and HLA in healthy donors. Study-wide context: When 398 donors were genotyped, over 80% of them were found to fall in the Caucasian-associated ancestry cluster.

The PCR was carried out with 60 Vbeta primers and 13 Jbeta primers. Libraries were prepared by immunoSEQ multiplex PCR; TCRdb keeps only in-frame clonotypes and omits some of them. The table has around 150,000 clones, roughly 85% seen once. V trimming: 5 bases; J trimming: 3 bases; junction bases outside the gene matches: 9. Germline CDR1 MNHEY, CDR2 SMNVEV (reference sequence). This CDR3 is built from 15 residues. The chain joins TRBV27 to TRBJ1-1; 7 bases are a match to TRBD1. This receptor was identified in a man aged 18 to 35 in good health and CMV-seropositive. The sample taken for sequencing was PBMCs. The CDR3 bases are TGTGCCAGCAGTACAGACAGGGATTTGGACACTGAAGCTTTCTTT. This codes for CASSTDRDLDTEAFF.